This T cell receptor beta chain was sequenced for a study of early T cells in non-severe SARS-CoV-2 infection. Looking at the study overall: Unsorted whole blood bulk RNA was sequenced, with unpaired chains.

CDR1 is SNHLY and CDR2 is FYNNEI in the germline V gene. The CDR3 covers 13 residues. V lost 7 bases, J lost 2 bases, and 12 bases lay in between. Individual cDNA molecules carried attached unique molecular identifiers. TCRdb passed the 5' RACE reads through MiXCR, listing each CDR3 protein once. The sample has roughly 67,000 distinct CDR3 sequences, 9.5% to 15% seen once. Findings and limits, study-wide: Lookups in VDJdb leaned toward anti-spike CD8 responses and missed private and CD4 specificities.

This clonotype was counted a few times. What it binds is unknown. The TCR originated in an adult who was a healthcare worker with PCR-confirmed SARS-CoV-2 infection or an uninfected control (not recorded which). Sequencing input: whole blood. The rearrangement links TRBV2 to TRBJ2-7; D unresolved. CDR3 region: CASTRTRPYEQYF. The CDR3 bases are TGTGCCAGCACGCGGACCCGACCCTACGAGCAGTACTTC.